The 7 T cell receptor beta chains below all came from one sample that was sequenced in a study of regulatory T cells in long-lasting Graves disease (dated by TCRdb to the early 2020s). The time point label of this sample denotes: persistent/refractory GD, antithyroid drugs over 5 years with positive TRAb. For both TCR sequencing and RNA sequencing, RNA was extracted from PBMCs in TRIzol. The library relied on multiplex PCR. This sample was sequenced with an Illumina HiSeq 4000. TCR beta libraries were built with iRepertoire HTBI primers and Arm-PCR amplification of CDR3 regions. TCRdb reprocessed the public reads (quality trimming at Q25 with fastp, clone calling with MiXCR) and kept in-frame beta chains. Duplicate CDR3 protein sequences are folded into a single record with the most common DNA and genes. The sample includes roughly 430,000 distinct CDR3 sequences, with around 20% observed a single time. The ten largest make up 14% of the sample.

Sequencing was performed on peripheral blood mononuclear cells (PBMCs), taken when the disease was refractory, from a patient treated with antithyroid drugs. The receptor source for this set is a female donor with Graves disease.

In this sample, this clonotype turned up many times. One end of the junction varies from germline; a read error may be responsible. This chain links TRBV12-3 or TRBV12-4 with TRBJ2-4; tentative D call: TRBD2 (6 bases). The CDR3 extends over 19 amino acids. The CDR3 DNA is TGTGCCAGCAGTTTAGCAGGGGCCGACAAGTTACTAGCCAAAAGCATTCAGTACTTC. This sequence encodes CASSLAGADKLLAKSIQYF.

This clonotype was counted a few times. The J gene is TRBJ1-1, the V gene TRBV2; 9 positions match TRBD1. This CDR3 has 16 amino acids. The V gene end was trimmed by 6 bases and the J gene end by 3 bases; junction bases not matched to a gene: 11. Germline V gene data show CDR1 as SNHLY and CDR2 as FYNNEI. Written as DNA, the CDR3 is TGTGCCAGCAGCTCCGGGACAGGGTTCATCGACACTGAAGCTTTCTTT. Amino acids: CASSSGTGFIDTEAFF.

This clonotype has only a few counts. J is TRBJ2-7 and V is TRBV20-1; 10 bases fit TRBD2. The CDR3 length is 15 residues. V dropped 6 bases and J dropped 0; count of bases not matched to a gene: 8. The germline gives CDR1 DFQATT, CDR2 SNEGSKA (reference sequence). In DNA form, the CDR3 reads TGCAGTGCACCTAGAGCGGGAGGGCTCTCCTACGAGCAGTACTTC. Protein: CSAPRAGGLSYEQYF.

At least ten counts were recorded for this clonotype. At one boundary the junction diverges from the germline segment, which might be a read error. The CDR3 DNA follows: TGCGCCAGCAGTCCCGGGACGAACACTGAAGCTTTCTTT. Amino acids: CASSPGTNTEAFF. This chain connects TRBV18 to TRBJ1-1, with D possibly being TRBD1 (5 bases). The CDR3 runs to 13 residues. The germline CDR1 and CDR2 sequences are KGHSH and LQKENI.

This clonotype was detected ten times or more. The chain couples TRBV6-1 to TRBJ1-2; 7 positions match TRBD1. This CDR3 contains 13 residues. V shed 11 bases, J shed 3 bases, and the junction held 9 bases outside the gene matches. Germline-derived CDR1 and CDR2 are MNHNS and SASEGT. This CDR3 reads CAARDSFDYGYTF. CDR3 coding DNA: TGTGCCGCCCGGGACAGCTTTGACTATGGCTACACCTTC.

This chain connects TRBV14 to TRBJ2-7; TRBD1 matches at 8 bases. This CDR3 contains 15 residues. Germline loops: CDR1 SGHDN, CDR2 FVKESK. V lost 4 bases and J lost 1; bases outside the gene matches: 6. The CDR3 sequence: CASSPWDRQSYEQYF. CDR3 DNA: TGTGCCAGCAGCCCATGGGACAGGCAGTCCTACGAGCAGTACTTC. The full variable domain, its missing parts supplied by reference TRBV14 and TRBJ2-7, is EAGVTQFPSHSVIEKGQTVTLRCDPISGHDNLYWYRRVMGKEIKFLLHFVKESKQDESGMPNNRFLAERTGGTYSTLKVQPAELEDSGVYFCASSPWDRQSYEQYFGPGTRLTVT.

The chain uses TRBV11-2 and TRBJ2-7, with TRBD2 as a possible D gene (7 bases). The germline V gene encodes CDR1 SGHAT and CDR2 FQNNGV. V was cut by 4 bases and J by 2 bases, with 12 bases left in between. The CDR3 contains 14 residues. The CDR3 DNA is TGTGCCAGCAGCTATGCGGGGGCCCCCTACGAGCAGTACTTC. It is translated as CASSYAGAPYEQYF.